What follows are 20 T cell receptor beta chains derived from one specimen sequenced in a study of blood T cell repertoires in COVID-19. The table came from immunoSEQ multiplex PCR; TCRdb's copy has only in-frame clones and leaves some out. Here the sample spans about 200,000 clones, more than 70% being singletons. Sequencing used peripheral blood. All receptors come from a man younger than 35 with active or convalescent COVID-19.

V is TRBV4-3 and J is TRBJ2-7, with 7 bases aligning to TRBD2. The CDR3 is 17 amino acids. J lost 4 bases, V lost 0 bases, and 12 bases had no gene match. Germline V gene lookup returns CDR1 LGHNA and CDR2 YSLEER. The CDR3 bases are TGCGCCAGCAGCCAAGATCTGGGGCGGGAGTATAGATACGAGCAGTACTTC. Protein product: CASSQDLGREYRYEQYF.

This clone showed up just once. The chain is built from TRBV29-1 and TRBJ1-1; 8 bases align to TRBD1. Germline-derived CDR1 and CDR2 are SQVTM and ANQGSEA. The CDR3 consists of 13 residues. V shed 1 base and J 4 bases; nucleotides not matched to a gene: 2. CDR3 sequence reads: CSVEVTGGTEAFF. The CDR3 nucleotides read TGCAGCGTTGAAGTCACAGGGGGCACTGAAGCTTTCTTT.

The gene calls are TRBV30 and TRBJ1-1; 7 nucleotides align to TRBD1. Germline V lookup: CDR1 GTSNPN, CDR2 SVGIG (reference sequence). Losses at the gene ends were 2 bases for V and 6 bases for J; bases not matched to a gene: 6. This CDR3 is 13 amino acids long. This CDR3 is CAWSSSRGSEAFF. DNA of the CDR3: TGTGCCTGGAGTTCCTCCAGGGGGTCTGAAGCTTTCTTT.

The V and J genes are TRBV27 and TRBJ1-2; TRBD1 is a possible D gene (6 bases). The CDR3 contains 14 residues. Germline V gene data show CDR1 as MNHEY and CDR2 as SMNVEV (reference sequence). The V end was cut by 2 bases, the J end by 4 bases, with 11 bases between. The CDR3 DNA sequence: TGTGCCAGCAGTTTAACAGGGATTCCCTATGGCTACACCTTC. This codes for CASSLTGIPYGYTF.

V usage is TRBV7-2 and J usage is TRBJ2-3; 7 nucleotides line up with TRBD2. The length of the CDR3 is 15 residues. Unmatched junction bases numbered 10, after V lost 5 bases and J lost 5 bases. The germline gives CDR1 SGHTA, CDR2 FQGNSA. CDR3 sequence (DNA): TGTGCCAGCAGCCCACCGGGGGGAGGTGGAGATACGCAGTATTTT. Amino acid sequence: CASSPPGGGGDTQYF.

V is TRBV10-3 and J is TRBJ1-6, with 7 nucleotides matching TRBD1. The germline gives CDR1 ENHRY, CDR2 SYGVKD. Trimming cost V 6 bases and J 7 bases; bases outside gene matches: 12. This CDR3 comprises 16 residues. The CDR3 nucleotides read TGTGCCATCAGCGCAAAACCCGGGACAGTAAATTCACCCCTCCACTTT. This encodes CAISAKPGTVNSPLHF.

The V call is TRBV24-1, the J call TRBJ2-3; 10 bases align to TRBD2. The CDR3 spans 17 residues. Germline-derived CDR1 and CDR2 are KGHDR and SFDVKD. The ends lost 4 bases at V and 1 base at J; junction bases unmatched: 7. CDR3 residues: CATSEEAGGRGTDTQYF. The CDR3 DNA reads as TGTGCCACCAGTGAGGAAGCGGGGGGGCGAGGCACAGATACGCAGTATTTT.

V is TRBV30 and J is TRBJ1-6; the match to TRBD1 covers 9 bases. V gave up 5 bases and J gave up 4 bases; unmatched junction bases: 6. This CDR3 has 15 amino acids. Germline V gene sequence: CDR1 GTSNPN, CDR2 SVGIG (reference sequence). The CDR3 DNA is TGTGCCTGGCTACAGGGGGCCGCTTATAATTCACCCCTCCACTTT. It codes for CAWLQGAAYNSPLHF. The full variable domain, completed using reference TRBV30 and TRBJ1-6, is SQTIHQWPATLVQPVGSPLSLECTVEGTSNPNLYWYRQAAGRGLQLLFYSVGIGQISSEVPQNLSASRPQDRQFILSSKKLLLSDSGFYLCAWLQGAAYNSPLHFGNGTRLTVT.

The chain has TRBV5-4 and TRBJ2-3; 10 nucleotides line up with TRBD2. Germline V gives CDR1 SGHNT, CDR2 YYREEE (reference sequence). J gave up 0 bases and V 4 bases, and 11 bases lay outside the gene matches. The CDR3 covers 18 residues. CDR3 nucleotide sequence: TGTGCCAGCAGCCCGAAAACTAGGACTAGCGGAAGCACAGATACGCAGTATTTT. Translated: CASSPKTRTSGSTDTQYF. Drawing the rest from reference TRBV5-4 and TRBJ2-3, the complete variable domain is ETGVTQSPTHLIKTRGQQVTLRCSSQSGHNTVSWYQQALGQGPQFIFQYYREEENGRGNFPPRFSGLQFPNYSSELNVNALELDDSALYLCASSPKTRTSGSTDTQYFGPGTRLTVL.

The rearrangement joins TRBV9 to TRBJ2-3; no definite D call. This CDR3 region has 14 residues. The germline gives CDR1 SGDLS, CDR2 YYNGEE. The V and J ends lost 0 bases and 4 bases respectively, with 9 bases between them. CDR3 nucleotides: TGTGCCAGCAGCGTAGCTAGTAGCCCAGATACGCAGTATTTT. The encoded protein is CASSVASSPDTQYF.

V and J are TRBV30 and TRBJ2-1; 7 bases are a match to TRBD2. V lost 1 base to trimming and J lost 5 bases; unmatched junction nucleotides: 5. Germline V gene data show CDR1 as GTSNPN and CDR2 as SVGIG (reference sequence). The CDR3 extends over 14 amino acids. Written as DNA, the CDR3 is TGTGCCTGGAGTGCTGGGAGGGCTGACAATGAGCAGTTCTTC. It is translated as CAWSAGRADNEQFF.

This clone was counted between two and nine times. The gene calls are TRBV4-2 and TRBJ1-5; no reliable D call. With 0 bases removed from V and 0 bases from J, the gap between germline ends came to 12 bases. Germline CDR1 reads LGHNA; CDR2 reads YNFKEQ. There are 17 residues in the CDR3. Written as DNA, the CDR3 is TGTGCCAGCAGCCAAGATTACGCAGGCGATAGCAATCAGCCCCAGCATTTT. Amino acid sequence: CASSQDYAGDSNQPQHF.

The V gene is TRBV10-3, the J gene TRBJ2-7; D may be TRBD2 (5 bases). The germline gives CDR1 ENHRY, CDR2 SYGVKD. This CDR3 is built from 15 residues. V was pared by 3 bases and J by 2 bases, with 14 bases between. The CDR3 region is CAISDRQSGTYEQYF. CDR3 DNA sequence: TGTGCCATCAGTGATCGGCAGTCGGGAACCTACGAGCAGTACTTC.

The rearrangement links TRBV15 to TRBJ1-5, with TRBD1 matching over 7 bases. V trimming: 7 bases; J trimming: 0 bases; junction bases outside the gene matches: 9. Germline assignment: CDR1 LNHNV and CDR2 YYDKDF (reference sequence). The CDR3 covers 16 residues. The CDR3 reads CATKKGALYSNQPQHF. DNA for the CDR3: TGTGCCACCAAAAAGGGGGCCCTCTATAGCAATCAGCCCCAGCATTTT. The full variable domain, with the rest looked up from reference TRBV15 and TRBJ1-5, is DAMVIQNPRYQVTQFGKPVTLSCSQTLNHNVMYWYQQKSSQAPKLLFHYYDKDFNNEADTPDNFQSRRPNTSFCFLDIRSPGLGDTAMYLCATKKGALYSNQPQHFGDGTRLSIL.

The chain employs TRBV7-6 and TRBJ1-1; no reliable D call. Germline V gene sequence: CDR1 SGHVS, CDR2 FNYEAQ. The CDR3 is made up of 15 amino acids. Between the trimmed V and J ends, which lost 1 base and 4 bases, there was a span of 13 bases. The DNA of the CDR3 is TGTGCCAGCAGCTTAGGGCAGGAGGTGGCCACTGAAGCTTTCTTT. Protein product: CASSLGQEVATEAFF. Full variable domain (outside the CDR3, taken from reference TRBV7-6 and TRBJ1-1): GAGVSQSPRYKVTKRGQDVALRCDPISGHVSLYWYRQALGQGPEFLTYFNYEAQQDKSGLPNDRFSAERPEGSISTLTIQRTEQRDSAMYRCASSLGQEVATEAFFGQGTRLTVV.

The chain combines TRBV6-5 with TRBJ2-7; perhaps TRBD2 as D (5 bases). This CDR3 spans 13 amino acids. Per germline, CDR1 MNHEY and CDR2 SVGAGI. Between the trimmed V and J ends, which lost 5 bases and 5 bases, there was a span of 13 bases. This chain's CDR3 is CASSLAEINEQYF. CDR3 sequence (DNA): TGTGCCAGCAGTCTAGCAGAAATTAACGAGCAGTACTTC.

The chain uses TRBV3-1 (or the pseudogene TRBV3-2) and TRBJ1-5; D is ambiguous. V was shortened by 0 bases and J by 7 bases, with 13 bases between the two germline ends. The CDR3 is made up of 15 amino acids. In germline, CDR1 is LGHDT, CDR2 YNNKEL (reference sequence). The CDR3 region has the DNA TGTGCCAGCAGCCAAGATTCAGATAATGAACAGCCCCAGCATTTT. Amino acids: CASSQDSDNEQPQHF.

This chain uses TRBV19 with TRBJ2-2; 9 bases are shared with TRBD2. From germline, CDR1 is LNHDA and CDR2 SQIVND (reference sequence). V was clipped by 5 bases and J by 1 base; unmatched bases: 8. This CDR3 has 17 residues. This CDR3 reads CASSPRTSAENTGELFF. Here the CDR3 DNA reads TGTGCCAGTAGTCCTCGGACTAGCGCAGAGAACACCGGGGAGCTGTTTTTT.

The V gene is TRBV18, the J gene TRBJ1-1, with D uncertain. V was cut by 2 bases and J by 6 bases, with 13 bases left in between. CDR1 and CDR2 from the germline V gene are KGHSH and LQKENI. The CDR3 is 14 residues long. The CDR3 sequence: CASSPSSDAAEAFF. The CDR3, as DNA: TGTGCCAGCTCACCATCATCGGATGCGGCTGAAGCTTTCTTT.

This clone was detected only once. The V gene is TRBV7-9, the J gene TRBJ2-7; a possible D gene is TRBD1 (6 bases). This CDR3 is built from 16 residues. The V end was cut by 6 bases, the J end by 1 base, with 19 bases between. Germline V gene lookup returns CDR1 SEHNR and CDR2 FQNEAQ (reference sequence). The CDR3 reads CASSQSYRASSYEQYF. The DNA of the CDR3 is TGTGCCAGCAGTCAGAGCTACAGGGCTTCATCCTACGAGCAGTACTTC.